This T cell receptor (beta chain) was captured in a study of TIL therapy for anti-PD-1-resistant metastatic lung cancer. The study's findings and limits: Infused TIL clonotypes partially replaced the baseline blood repertoire, then decayed over months.

Regarding this clone: The antigen remains unidentified.

With 8 bases removed from V and 4 bases from J, the gap between germline ends came to 6 bases. This CDR3 is built from 12 residues. Germline lookup yields CDR1 SNHLY and CDR2 FYNNEI. Time point specified: pre-treatment sample, taken before nivolumab and TIL therapy. Patients were adults with stage 4 NSCLC. The immunoSEQ assay was v3. Repertoires were generated with immunoSEQ multiplex PCR, while TCRdb's copy carries only in-frame clones and drops some. This table has 14,000 to 15,000 clones, more than 75% appearing once. Sequencing used blood, obtained at baseline. The rearrangement uses TRBV2 and TRBJ2-6, with D unresolved. The clonotype comes from a person between 30 and 80 years old with non-small cell lung cancer. The CDR3 reads CASFGGANVLTF. DNA of the CDR3: TGTGCCAGCTTCGGGGGGGCCAACGTCCTGACTTTC.